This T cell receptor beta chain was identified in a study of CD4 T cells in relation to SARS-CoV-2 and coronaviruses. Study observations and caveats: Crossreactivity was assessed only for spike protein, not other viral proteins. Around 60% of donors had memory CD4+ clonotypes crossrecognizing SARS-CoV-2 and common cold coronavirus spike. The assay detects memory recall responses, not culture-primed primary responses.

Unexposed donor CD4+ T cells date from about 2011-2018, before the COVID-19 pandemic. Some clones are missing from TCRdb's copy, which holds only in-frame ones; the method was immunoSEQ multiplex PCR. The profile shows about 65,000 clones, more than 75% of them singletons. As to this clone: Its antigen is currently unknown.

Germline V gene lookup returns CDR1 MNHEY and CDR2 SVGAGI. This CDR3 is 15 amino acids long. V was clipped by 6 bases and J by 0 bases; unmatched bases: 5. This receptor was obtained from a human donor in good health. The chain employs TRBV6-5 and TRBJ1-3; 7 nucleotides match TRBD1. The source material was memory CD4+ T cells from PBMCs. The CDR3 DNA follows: TGTGCCAGCAGGGGACAGCCGCTCTCTGGAAACACCATATATTTT. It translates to CASRGQPLSGNTIYF.